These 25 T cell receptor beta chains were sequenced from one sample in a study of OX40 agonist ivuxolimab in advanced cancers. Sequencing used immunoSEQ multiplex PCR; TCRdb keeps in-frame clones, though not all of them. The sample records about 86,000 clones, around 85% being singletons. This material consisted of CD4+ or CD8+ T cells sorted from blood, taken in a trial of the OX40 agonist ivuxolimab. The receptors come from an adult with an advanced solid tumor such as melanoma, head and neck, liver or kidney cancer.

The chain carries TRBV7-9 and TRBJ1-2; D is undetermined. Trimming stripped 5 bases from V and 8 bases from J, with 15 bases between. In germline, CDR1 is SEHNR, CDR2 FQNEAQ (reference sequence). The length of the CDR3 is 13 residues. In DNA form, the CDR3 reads TGTGCCAGCAGCCCACAGTATTTTGAGGGCTACACCTTC. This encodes CASSPQYFEGYTF.

The CDR3 DNA is TGCAGCGTTGATATTTTGGGCACCGGGGAGCTGTTTTTT. Protein product: CSVDILGTGELFF. The rearrangement joins TRBV29-1 to TRBJ2-2; D uncertain. This CDR3 has 13 residues. CDR1 and CDR2 from the germline V gene are SQVTM and ANQGSEA. The V end was cut by 3 bases, the J end by 4 bases, with 9 bases between.

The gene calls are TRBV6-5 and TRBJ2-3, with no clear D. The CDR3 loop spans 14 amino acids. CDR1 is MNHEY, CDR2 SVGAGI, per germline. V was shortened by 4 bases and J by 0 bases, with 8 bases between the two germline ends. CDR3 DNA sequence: TGTGCCAGCAGTTCCGCGTATAGCACAGATACGCAGTATTTT. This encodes CASSSAYSTDTQYF.

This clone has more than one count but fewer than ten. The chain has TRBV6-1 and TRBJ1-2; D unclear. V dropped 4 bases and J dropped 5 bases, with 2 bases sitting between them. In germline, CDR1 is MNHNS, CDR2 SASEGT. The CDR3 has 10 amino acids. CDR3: CASSAYGYTF. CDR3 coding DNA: TGTGCCAGCAGTGCGTATGGCTACACCTTC.

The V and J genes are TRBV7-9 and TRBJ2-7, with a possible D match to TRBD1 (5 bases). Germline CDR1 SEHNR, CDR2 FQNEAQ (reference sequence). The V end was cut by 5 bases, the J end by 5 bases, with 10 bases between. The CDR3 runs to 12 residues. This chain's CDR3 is CASSPAGNEQYF. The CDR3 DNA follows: TGTGCCAGCAGCCCCGCAGGGAACGAGCAGTACTTC. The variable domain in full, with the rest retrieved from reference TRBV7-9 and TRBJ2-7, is DTGVSQNPRHKITKRGQNVTFRCDPISEHNRLYWYRQTLGQGPEFLTYFQNEAQLEKSRLLSDRFSAERPKGSFSTLEIQRTEQGDSAMYLCASSPAGNEQYFGPGTRLTVT.

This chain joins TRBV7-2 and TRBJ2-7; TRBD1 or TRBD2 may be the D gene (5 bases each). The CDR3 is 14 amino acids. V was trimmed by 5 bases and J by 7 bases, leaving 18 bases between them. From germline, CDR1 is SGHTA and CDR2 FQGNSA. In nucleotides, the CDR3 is TGTGCCAGCAGCGTCGGGACCGCCGCCGGGGAGCAGTACTTC. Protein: CASSVGTAAGEQYF.

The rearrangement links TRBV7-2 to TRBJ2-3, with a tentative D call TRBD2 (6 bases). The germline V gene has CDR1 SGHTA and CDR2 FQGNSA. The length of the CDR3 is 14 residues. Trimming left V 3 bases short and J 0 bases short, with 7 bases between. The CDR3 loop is CASSLTRSTDTQYF. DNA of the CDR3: TGTGCCAGCAGCTTGACTAGGAGCACAGATACGCAGTATTTT.

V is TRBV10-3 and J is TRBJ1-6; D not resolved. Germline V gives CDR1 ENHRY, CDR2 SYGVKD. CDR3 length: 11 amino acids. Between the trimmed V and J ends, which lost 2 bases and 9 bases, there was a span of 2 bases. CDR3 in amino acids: CAISEGSPLHF. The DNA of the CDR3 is TGTGCCATCAGTGAGGGTTCACCCCTCCACTTT.

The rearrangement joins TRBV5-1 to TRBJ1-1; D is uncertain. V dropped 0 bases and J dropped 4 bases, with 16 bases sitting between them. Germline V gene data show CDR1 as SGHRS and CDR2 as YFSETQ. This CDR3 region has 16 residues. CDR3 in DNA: TGCGCCAGCAGCTTGGGACGGGCTTTGGGGAGCACTGAAGCTTTCTTT. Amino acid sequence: CASSLGRALGSTEAFF.

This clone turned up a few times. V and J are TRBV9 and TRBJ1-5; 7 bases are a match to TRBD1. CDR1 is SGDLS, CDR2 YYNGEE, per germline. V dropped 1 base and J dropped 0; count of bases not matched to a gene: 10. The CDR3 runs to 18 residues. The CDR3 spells CASSVQDRIINSNQPQHF. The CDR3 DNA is TGTGCCAGCAGCGTACAGGACAGGATTATAAATAGCAATCAGCCCCAGCATTTT.

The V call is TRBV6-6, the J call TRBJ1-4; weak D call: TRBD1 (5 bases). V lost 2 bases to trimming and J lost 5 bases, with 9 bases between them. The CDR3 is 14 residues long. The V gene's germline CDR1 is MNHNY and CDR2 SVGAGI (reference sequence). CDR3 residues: CASSYGGWNEKLFF. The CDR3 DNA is TGTGCCAGCAGTTACGGGGGGTGGAATGAAAAACTGTTTTTT.

CDR3 DNA sequence: TGTGCCTGGGGGCGGGGGCAGTCCGCAGAAAAACTGTTTTTT. This sequence encodes CAWGRGQSAEKLFF. The rearrangement uses TRBV30 and TRBJ1-4; TRBD1 might be the D (6 bases). The length of the CDR3 is 14 residues. Trimming stripped 5 bases from V and 8 bases from J, with 18 bases between. Germline CDR1 and CDR2: GTSNPN and SVGIG (reference sequence).

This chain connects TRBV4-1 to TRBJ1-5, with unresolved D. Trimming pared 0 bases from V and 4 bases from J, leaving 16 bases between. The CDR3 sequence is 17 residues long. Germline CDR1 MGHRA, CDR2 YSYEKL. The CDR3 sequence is CASSQDGAGNLNQPQHF. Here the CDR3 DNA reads TGCGCCAGCAGCCAAGACGGAGCTGGCAACCTTAATCAGCCCCAGCATTTT.

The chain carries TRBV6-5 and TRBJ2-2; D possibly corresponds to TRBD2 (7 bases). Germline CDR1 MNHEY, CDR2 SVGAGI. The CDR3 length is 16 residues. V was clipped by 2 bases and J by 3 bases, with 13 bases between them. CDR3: CASSYNWGGDTGELFF. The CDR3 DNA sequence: TGTGCCAGCAGTTACAACTGGGGGGGCGACACCGGGGAGCTGTTTTTT.

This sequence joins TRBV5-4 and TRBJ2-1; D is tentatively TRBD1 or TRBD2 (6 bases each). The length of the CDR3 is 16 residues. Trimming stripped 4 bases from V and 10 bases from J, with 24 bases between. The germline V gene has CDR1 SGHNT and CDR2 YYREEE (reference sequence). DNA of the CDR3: TGTGCCAGCAGCGATTCACGGGGCGGTCAAGGGGGGGAGCAGTTCTTC. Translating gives CASSDSRGGQGGEQFF.

Here the CDR3 DNA reads TGTGCCAGCTCCAACCTGGGCAGGGCAGAAGCTTTCTTT. This codes for CASSNLGRAEAFF. This chain connects TRBV18 to TRBJ1-1; D possibly corresponds to TRBD1 (5 bases). The germline V and J ends were trimmed by 6 bases and 8 bases, with 16 bases remaining between them. Per the germline V gene, CDR1 is KGHSH and CDR2 is LQKENI. The CDR3 runs to 13 residues.

CDR3 bases: TGTGCCAGTAGTTCTTCGGGGCTTGGCTATGGCTACACCTTC. Protein sequence: CASSSSGLGYGYTF. The V call is TRBV19, the J call TRBJ1-2, with a tentative D call TRBD1 (5 bases). CDR3 length: 14 residues. Germline V CDR1 and CDR2: LNHDA, SQIVND (reference sequence). V lost 5 bases and J lost 4, with 14 bases in between.

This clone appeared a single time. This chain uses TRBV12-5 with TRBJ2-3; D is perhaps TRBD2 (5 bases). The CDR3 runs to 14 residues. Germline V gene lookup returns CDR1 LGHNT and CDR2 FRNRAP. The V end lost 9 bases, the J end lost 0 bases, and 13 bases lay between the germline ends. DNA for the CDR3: TGTGCTAGACGGAGGCCCTCTAGCACAGATACGCAGTATTTT. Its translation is CARRRPSSTDTQYF.

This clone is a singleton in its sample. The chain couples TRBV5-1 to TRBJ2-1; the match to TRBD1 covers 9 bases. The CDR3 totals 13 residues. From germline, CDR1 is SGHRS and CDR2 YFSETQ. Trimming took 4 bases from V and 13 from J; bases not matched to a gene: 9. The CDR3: CASSPGTGMIQFF. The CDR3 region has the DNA TGCGCCAGCAGCCCTGGGACAGGGATGATACAGTTCTTC.

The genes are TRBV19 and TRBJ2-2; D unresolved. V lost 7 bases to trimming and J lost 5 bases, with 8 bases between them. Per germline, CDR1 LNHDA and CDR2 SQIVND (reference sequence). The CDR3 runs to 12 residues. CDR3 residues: CASKSRTGELFF. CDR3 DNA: TGTGCCAGTAAATCCAGGACCGGGGAGCTGTTTTTT.

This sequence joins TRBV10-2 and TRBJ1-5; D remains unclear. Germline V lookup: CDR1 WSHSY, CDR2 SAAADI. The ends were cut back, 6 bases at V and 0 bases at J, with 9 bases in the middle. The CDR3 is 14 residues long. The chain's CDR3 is CASRLGISNQPQHF. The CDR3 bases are TGCGCCAGCAGACTGGGGATTAGCAATCAGCCCCAGCATTTT.

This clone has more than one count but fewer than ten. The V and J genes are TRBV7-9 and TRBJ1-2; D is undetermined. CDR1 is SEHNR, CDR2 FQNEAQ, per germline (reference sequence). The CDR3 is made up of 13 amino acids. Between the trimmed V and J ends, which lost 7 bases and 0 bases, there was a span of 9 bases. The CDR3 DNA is TGTGCCAGCAAGGGAGATCCTAACTATGGCTACACCTTC. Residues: CASKGDPNYGYTF.

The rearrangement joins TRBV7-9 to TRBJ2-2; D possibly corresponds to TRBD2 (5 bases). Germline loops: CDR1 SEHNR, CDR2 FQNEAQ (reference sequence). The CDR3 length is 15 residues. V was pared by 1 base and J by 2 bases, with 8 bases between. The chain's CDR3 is CASSLGAVNTGELFF. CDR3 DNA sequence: TGTGCCAGCAGCTTAGGAGCGGTCAACACCGGGGAGCTGTTTTTT.

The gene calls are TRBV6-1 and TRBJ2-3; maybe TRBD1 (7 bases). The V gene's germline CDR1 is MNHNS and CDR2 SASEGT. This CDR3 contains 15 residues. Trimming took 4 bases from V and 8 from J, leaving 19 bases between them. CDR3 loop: CASSAPPTRQGTQYF. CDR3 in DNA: TGTGCCAGCAGTGCCCCTCCGACTAGACAGGGTACGCAGTATTTT.

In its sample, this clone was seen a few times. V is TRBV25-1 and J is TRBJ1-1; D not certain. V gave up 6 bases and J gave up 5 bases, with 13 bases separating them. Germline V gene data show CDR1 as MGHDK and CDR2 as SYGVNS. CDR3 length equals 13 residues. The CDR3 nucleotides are TGTGCCAGCAGCTCAAAGCGGGAAACTGAAGCTTTCTTT. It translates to CASSSKRETEAFF.